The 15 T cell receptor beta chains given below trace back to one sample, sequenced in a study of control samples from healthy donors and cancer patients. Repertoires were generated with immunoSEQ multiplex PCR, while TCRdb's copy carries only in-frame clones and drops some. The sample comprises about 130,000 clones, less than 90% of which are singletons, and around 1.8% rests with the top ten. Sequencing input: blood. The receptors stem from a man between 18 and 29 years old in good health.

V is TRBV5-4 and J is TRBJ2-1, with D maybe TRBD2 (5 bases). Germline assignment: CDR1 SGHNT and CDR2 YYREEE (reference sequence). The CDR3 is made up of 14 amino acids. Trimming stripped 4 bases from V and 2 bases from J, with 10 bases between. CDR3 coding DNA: TGTGCCAGCAGCGATCCCGGGGCCTACAATGAGCAGTTCTTC. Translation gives CASSDPGAYNEQFF.

CDR3 bases: TGTGCCAGCTCACCTCGGAGGACCGGGGAGCTGTTTTTT. Its protein is CASSPRRTGELFF. The V gene is TRBV18, the J gene TRBJ2-2; possibly TRBD2 for D (5 bases). V lost 3 bases and J 5 bases, leaving 7 bases between the germline ends. The V gene's germline CDR1 is KGHSH and CDR2 LQKENI. The CDR3 covers 13 residues.

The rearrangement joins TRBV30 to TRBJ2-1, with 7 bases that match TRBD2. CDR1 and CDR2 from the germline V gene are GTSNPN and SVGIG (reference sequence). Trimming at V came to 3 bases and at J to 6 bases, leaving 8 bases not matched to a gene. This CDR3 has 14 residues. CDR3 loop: CAWSRTSFVNEQFF. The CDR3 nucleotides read TGTGCCTGGAGCAGGACTAGTTTTGTCAATGAGCAGTTCTTC.

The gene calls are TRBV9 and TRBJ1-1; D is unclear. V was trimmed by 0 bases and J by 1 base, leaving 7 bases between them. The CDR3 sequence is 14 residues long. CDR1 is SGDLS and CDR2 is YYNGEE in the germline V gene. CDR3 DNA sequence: TGTGCCAGCAGCGTAGGGCAGCGGAACACTGAAGCTTTCTTT. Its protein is CASSVGQRNTEAFF.

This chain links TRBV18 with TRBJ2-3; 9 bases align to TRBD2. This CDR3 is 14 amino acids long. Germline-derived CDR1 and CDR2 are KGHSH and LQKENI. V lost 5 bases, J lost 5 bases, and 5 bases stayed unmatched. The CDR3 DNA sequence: TGTGCCAGCTCAGCTAGCGGGACGGTAGATACGCAGTATTTT. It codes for CASSASGTVDTQYF.

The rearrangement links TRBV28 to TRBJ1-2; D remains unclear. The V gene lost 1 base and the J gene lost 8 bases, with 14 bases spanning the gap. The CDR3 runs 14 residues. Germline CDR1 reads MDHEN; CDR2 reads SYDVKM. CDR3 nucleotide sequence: TGTGCCAGCAGTTTATTCGGGATGCAGAAAGGCTACACCTTC. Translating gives CASSLFGMQKGYTF.

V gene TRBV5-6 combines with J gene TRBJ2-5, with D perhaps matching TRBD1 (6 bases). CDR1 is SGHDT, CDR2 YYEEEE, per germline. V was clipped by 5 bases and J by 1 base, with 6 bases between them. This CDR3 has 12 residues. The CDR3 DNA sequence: TGTGCCAGCAGGGACAGCCAAGAGACCCAGTACTTC. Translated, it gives CASRDSQETQYF.

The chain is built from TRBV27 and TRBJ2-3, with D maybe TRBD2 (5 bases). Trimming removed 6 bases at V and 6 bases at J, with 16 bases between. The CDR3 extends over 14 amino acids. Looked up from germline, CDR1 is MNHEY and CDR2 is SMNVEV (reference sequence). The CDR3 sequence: CASRQADSRDTQYF. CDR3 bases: TGTGCCAGCAGACAAGCGGACTCACGGGATACGCAGTATTTT.

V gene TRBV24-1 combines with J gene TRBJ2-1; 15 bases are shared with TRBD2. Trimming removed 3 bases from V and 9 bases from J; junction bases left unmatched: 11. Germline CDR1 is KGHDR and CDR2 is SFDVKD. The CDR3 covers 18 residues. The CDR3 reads CATSDPGGLAGGSAEQFF. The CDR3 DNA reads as TGTGCCACCAGTGATCCCGGCGGACTAGCGGGAGGGAGCGCTGAGCAGTTCTTC.

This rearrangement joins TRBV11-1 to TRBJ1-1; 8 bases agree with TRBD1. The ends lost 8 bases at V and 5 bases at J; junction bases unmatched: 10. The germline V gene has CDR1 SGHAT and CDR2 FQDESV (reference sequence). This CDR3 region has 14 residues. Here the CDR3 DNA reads TGTGCCAGCGGCCTCGGCAGGGGGCGGACTGAAGCTTTCTTT. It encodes CASGLGRGRTEAFF. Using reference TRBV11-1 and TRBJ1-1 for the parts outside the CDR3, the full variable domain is EAEVAQSPRYKITEKSQAVAFWCDPISGHATLYWYRQILGQGPELLVQFQDESVVDDSQLPKDRFSAERLKGVDSTLKIQPAELGDSAMYLCASGLGRGRTEAFFGQGTRLTVV.

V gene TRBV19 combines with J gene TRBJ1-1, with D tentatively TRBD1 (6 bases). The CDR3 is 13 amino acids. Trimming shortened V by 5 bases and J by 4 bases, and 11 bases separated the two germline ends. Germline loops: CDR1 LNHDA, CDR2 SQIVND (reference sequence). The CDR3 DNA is TGTGCCAGTAGTCTCGAGACAGGCACTGAAGCTTTCTTT. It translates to CASSLETGTEAFF.

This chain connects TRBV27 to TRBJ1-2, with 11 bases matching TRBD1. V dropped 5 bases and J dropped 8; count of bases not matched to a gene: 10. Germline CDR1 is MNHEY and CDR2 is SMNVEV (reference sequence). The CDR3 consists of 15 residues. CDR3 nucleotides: TGTGCCAGCAGTCCATCCGGACAGGGGGCGTGGGGCTACACCTTC. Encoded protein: CASSPSGQGAWGYTF.

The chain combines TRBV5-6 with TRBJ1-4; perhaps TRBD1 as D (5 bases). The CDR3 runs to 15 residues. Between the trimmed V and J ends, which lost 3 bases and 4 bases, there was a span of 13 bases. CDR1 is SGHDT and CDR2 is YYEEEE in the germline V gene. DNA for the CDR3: TGTGCCAGCAGCTACACCTTGGGGGGTAATGAAAAACTGTTTTTT. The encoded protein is CASSYTLGGNEKLFF.

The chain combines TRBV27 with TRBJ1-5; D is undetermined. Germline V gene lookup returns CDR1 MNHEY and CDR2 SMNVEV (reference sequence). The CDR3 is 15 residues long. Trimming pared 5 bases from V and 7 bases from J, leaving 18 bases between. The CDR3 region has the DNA TGTGCCAGCAGTCACCAGAAGGGCGCGGAGCAGCCCCAGCATTTT. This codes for CASSHQKGAEQPQHF.

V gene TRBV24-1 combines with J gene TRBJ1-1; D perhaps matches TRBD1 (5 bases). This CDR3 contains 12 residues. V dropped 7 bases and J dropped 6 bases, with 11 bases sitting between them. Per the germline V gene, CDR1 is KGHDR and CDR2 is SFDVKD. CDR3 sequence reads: CATSADKSEAFF. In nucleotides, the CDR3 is TGTGCCACCAGCGCGGACAAGTCTGAAGCTTTCTTT.